This T cell receptor (beta chain) was documented in a study of identical twins. One entry per CDR3 protein results from TCRdb running MiXCR on the 5' RACE reads. This table holds roughly 500,000 distinct CDR3 sequences, 20% to 25% found once. Trimming cost V 6 bases and J 1 base; bases outside gene matches: 9. Germline CDR1 is DFQATT and CDR2 is SNEGSKA (reference sequence). This CDR3 region has 15 residues. A further study also used this sample, focusing on T cells expressing NK-cell markers.

This TCR came from a woman younger than 30 in good health. The sequencing input was CD4+ T cells sorted from blood. J is TRBJ2-3 and V is TRBV20-1, with 8 bases identical to TRBD1. For the CDR3, the DNA is TGCAGTGCCAGCAGTTCGGGACAGGGCACAGATACGCAGTATTTT. Translated, it gives CSASSSGQGTDTQYF.